This TCR beta chain was profiled in a study of blood T cell repertoires in COVID-19. Study-level background: Some COVID-19 samples were acute and others convalescent; all came from the United States, Italy and Spain.

Authors' data handling: Estimated nucleated cell counts came from reference gene primer amplification. Clones were read by immunoSEQ multiplex PCR, and TCRdb kept only the in-frame ones, dropping some. V, J and clone size derive from that table, while D and trimming were established from the DNA sequence. Of approximately 240,000 clones listed, about 79% were seen once; the top ten hold about 1.5%. Sequenced material: peripheral blood. This clonotype was obtained from a woman aged 40 to 49 who had recovered from COVID-19.

The CDR3 DNA follows: TGTGCCAGCAGTGAATGGGGACAGACCTTGTTTGAGCAGTTCTTC. Translating it yields CASSEWGQTLFEQFF. This sequence joins TRBV2 and TRBJ2-1; 7 bases fit TRBD1. Per the germline V gene, CDR1 is SNHLY and CDR2 is FYNNEI. The CDR3 is 15 residues long. With 2 bases clipped from V and 9 bases from J, the junction kept 10 bases outside the gene matches.